A selection of T cell receptor beta chains follows, all from one sample in a study of immune evolution from preneoplasia to lung adenocarcinoma. Generated by immunoSEQ multiplex PCR, the TCRdb table keeps only in-frame clones and is missing some. The data hold around 10,000 clones, with over 60% observed a single time. Material for sequencing was FFPE minimally invasive lung adenocarcinoma tissue. All receptors derive from a person between 70 and 80 years old with lung adenocarcinoma. Some clones in this sample may be carry-over from other donors' samples. Both conserved end residues are part of each CDR3.

J gene,CDR3 length,V gene,CDR3 protein
TRBJ2-7,17,TRBV9,CASSPGLAGGPLYEQYF
TRBJ1-1,11,TRBV30,CAWSRDPGTFF
TRBJ2-1,9,TRBV29-1,CSVGEGQFF
TRBJ2-7,15,TRBV6-5,CASRAGTGGSYEQYF
TRBJ2-7,14,TRBV2,CASSEGGGANDWDF
TRBJ1-1,14,TRBV9,CASSERQGVTEAFF
TRBJ2-7,15,TRBV27,CASRVALAGRNEQYF
TRBJ1-1,15,TRBV5-4,CASSLPTGGNTEAFF
TRBJ1-4,16,TRBV7-8,CASRPGLRATNEKLFF
TRBJ2-7,15,TRBV2,CASSGTRTGSYEQYF
TRBJ1-2,17,TRBV27,CASSFQDNRFWPYGYTF
TRBJ1-1,15,TRBV5-5,CASSLDVHRGTEAFF
TRBJ1-1,14,TRBV7-2,CASSPGAGGGEAFF
TRBJ1-1,13,TRBV28,CASRGNLNTEAFF
TRBJ2-5,15,TRBV18,CASSPEQANQETQYF
TRBJ2-3,15,TRBV10-3,CAARNTGVRTDTQYF
TRBJ2-7,15,TRBV7-8,CASSLGRLSSYEQYF
TRBJ2-5,13,TRBV29-1,CSVGSGFEETQYF
TRBJ1-2,13,TRBV25-1,CASSQKPTAGYTF
TRBJ1-2,12,TRBV7-9,CASSRGGYGYTF
TRBJ1-5,15,TRBV18,CASSQGGAWNQPQHF
TRBJ2-1,16,TRBV30,CAWSSGGASSYNEQFF
TRBJ2-5,15,TRBV5-6,CASSLGATAGETQYF
TRBJ2-5,14,TRBV6-1,CASKASGGEETQYF
TRBJ1-3,14,TRBV5-6,CASSLGGSGNTIYF
TRBJ2-3,14,TRBV5-1,CASSTRQGTSTQYF
TRBJ1-2,11,TRBV30,CACPTGNGYTF
TRBJ2-1,15,TRBV28,CASSLAGTVYNEQFF